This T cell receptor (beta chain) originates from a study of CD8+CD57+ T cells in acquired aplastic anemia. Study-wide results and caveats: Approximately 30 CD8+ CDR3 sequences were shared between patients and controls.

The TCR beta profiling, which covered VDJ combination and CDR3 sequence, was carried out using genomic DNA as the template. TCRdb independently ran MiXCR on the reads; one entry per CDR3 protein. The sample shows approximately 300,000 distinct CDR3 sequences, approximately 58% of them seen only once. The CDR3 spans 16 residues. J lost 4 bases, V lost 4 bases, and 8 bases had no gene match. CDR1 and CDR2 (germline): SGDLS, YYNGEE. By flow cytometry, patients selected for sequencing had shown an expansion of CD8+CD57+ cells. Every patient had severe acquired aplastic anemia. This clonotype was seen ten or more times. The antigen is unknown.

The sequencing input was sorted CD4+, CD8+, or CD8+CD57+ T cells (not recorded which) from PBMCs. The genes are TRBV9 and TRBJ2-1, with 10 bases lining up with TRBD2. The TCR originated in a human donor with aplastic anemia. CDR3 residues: CASSPRTSGLYNEQFF. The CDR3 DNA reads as TGTGCCAGCAGCCCCCGGACTAGCGGTTTGTACAATGAGCAGTTCTTC.